The sequence of this T cell receptor beta chain was determined in a study of response to subunit inactivated influenza vaccine. This clonotype was seen ten or more times. MiXCR was run by TCRdb on the RT-PCR reads, yielding one entry per CDR3 protein. The sample contains some 600,000 distinct CDR3 sequences, 11% to 15% of which appear only once. The CDR3 runs to 16 residues. With 7 bases removed from V and 3 bases from J, the gap between germline ends came to 19 bases. CDR1 and CDR2 (germline): MNHNS, SASEGT. Sample: PBMCs from blood, taken less than 15 days before vaccination. The chain carries TRBV6-1 and TRBJ1-5, with a weak D call TRBD1 (6 bases). This clonotype originated in a man aged 45-60 years who received an inactivated influenza vaccine. The CDR3 spells CASTPGGWTVNQPQHF. CDR3 coding DNA: TGTGCCAGCACCCCGGGGGGTTGGACAGTCAATCAGCCCCAGCATTTT.